Sequencing of this TCR beta chain was carried out in a study of shared clonotypes between healthy human individuals. Regarding the study as a whole: The study sampled only blood, and tissue repertoires likely differ.

Caucasian adults living in Nashville, Tennessee, provided all samples. Authors' data handling: Filtering was not the same, since immunoSEQ gave junction-only sequences without quality scores. Using immunoSEQ multiplex PCR, the repertoire was profiled, and TCRdb retains in-frame clones only, with some absent. D and trimming were read from the DNA, whereas the V and J calls and clone size are those reported in that table. This repertoire shows under 1,100,000 clones, about 80% found once; its top ten account for approximately 1.5%. This clone occurred many times. What it recognizes is unknown. Input material: memory CD4+ T cells sorted from blood. Noted subset: CD45RA-negative fraction. This sequence was found in a man between 18 and 35 years old in good health.

The CDR3 nucleotides are TGTGCCAGCGCTTGGTCCCCCACAGATACGCAGTATTTT. It encodes CASAWSPTDTQYF. J is TRBJ2-3 and V is TRBV9; D remains unclear. V lost 7 bases and J lost 2, with 11 bases in between. The CDR3 totals 13 residues. Germline V lookup: CDR1 SGDLS, CDR2 YYNGEE.